This TCR beta chain is from a study of blood T cell repertoires in COVID-19. In the study overall: COVID-19 samples, acute and convalescent, were from the United States, Italy and Spain.

V gave up 1 base and J gave up 6 bases; unmatched junction bases: 5. This CDR3 is built from 14 residues. CDR1 and CDR2 from the germline V gene are SEHNR and FQNEAQ (reference sequence). Enrollment of patients from Seattle took place during active infection, with longitudinal follow-up. This clone is a singleton in its sample. In the original processing: Reference gene primer amplification gave estimated nucleated cell counts. Clones were read by immunoSEQ multiplex PCR, and TCRdb kept only the in-frame ones, dropping some. V and J calls and clone size are copied from that table; D and trimming were computed from the DNA. The sample yields 200,000 to 250,000 clones, 75% to 90% seen once.

This chain links TRBV7-9 with TRBJ2-7, with TRBD1 matching 8 bases. Specimen: peripheral blood. The TCR originated in a man aged 25-40 years with COVID-19, enrolled during active disease. The CDR3 spells CASSLGVRGLEQYF. The CDR3 DNA reads TGTGCCAGCAGCTTAGGGGTCAGGGGGCTCGAGCAGTACTTC.